These 30 T cell receptor beta chains originate from one sample sequenced in a study of PD-1 blockade in classical Hodgkin lymphoma. Indicated time point: cycle 4 day 1 (C4D1), after 5 to 7 weeks of nivolumab. All the patients suffered relapse after autologous stem cell transplantation, and brentuximab vedotin exposure differed. CD4+ T cells were purified from thawed PBMCs by magnetic negative selection. Clones were read by immunoSEQ multiplex PCR, and TCRdb kept only the in-frame ones, dropping some. The repertoire holds tens of thousands of clones, with 80% to 95% as singletons. The sequences come from CD4+ T cells from blood, collected before the fourth cycle of nivolumab. These receptors were obtained from a human donor with classical Hodgkin lymphoma.

The chain links TRBV5-4 to TRBJ2-2; D possibly corresponds to TRBD2 (6 bases). V dropped 4 bases and J dropped 4 bases, with 20 bases sitting between them. The V gene's germline CDR1 is SGHNT and CDR2 YYREEE (reference sequence). This CDR3 is built from 17 residues. CDR3: CASSRTSGVSGTGELFF. The CDR3, as DNA: TGTGCCAGCAGCCGTACCTCGGGAGTATCAGGCACCGGGGAGCTGTTTTTT.

This CDR3 reads CASMRLGPNEKLFF. CDR3 DNA: TGTGCCAGCATGAGGTTAGGGCCCAATGAAAAACTGTTTTTT. V usage is TRBV28 and J usage is TRBJ1-4; no clear D. V was cut by 7 bases and J by 5 bases, with 14 bases left in between. Per germline, CDR1 MDHEN and CDR2 SYDVKM. This CDR3 is 14 amino acids long.

The CDR3 coding sequence is TGTGCCAGCAGCTTGGTTGGCCAGGGTCGCACCGGGGAGCTGTTTTTT. Its translation: CASSLVGQGRTGELFF. The gene calls are TRBV5-4 and TRBJ2-2; D is perhaps TRBD1 (5 bases). Germline V CDR1 and CDR2: SGHNT, YYREEE (reference sequence). The CDR3 has 16 residues. V was cut by 0 bases and J by 4 bases, with 13 bases left in between.

This clone was seen just once. This chain links TRBV30 with TRBJ1-1; D possibly corresponds to TRBD1 (5 bases). The germline CDR1 and CDR2 sequences are GTSNPN and SVGIG (reference sequence). The CDR3 is 12 amino acids. V was shortened by 2 bases and J by 4 bases, with 8 bases between the two germline ends. CDR3 DNA: TGTGCCTGGAGTAAGGGGCTCACTGAAGCTTTCTTT. Translation: CAWSKGLTEAFF. Drawing the rest from reference TRBV30 and TRBJ1-1, the complete variable domain is SQTIHQWPATLVQPVGSPLSLECTVEGTSNPNLYWYRQAAGRGLQLLFYSVGIGQISSEVPQNLSASRPQDRQFILSSKKLLLSDSGFYLCAWSKGLTEAFFGQGTRLTVV.

The chain is built from TRBV5-1 and TRBJ2-3; 11 positions match TRBD2. Per the germline V gene, CDR1 is SGHRS and CDR2 is YFSETQ. The CDR3 loop spans 16 amino acids. Germline trimming cut 4 bases from V and 1 base from J; bases unmatched to any gene: 5. CDR3 nucleotide sequence: TGCGCCAGCAGCCTACGACTAGCGGGACGCACAGATACGCAGTATTTT. This sequence encodes CASSLRLAGRTDTQYF.

The gene calls are TRBV30 and TRBJ2-3; D possibly corresponds to TRBD2 (6 bases). V dropped 4 bases and J dropped 2 bases, with 19 bases sitting between them. This CDR3 contains 16 residues. CDR1 GTSNPN and CDR2 SVGIG come from the germline V gene (reference sequence). The CDR3 loop is CAWTPRGVAVTDTQYF. CDR3 nucleotide sequence: TGTGCCTGGACTCCCCGCGGGGTAGCGGTCACAGATACGCAGTATTTT.

The J gene is TRBJ2-2, the V gene TRBV5-4; 8 bases agree with TRBD1. Trimming removed 3 bases from V and 4 bases from J; junction bases left unmatched: 8. CDR3 length: 16 amino acids. Germline V gene lookup returns CDR1 SGHNT and CDR2 YYREEE (reference sequence). This CDR3 is CASSSHGQGSTGELFF. Here the CDR3 DNA reads TGTGCCAGCAGCTCGCACGGACAGGGCTCCACCGGGGAGCTGTTTTTT.

This chain uses TRBV7-6 with TRBJ1-1; no firm D call. This CDR3 is built from 14 residues. Germline CDR1 SGHVS, CDR2 FNYEAQ. With 2 bases removed from V and 1 base from J, the gap between germline ends came to 8 bases. The CDR3 loop reads CASSLLAGNTEAFF. The CDR3 DNA is TGTGCCAGCAGCTTACTAGCGGGGAACACTGAAGCTTTCTTT.

The CDR3 sequence is CASGGFRVETQYF. CDR3 nucleotides: TGTGCCAGCGGGGGATTCAGGGTAGAGACCCAGTACTTC. This sequence joins TRBV11-2 and TRBJ2-5, with D possibly being TRBD1 or TRBD2 (5 bases each). The CDR3 loop spans 13 amino acids. Trimming left V 8 bases short and J 4 bases short, with 14 bases between. The germline V gene encodes CDR1 SGHAT and CDR2 FQNNGV.

The V gene is TRBV28, the J gene TRBJ1-3; a weak D match, TRBD1 (6 bases). The CDR3 spans 16 residues. V lost 8 bases to trimming and J lost 0 bases, with 17 bases between them. Germline V gives CDR1 MDHEN, CDR2 SYDVKM. CDR3 bases: TGTGCCAGCGATCACCGGGCAGGGGCCTCTGGAAACACCATATATTTT. Amino acids: CASDHRAGASGNTIYF.

The J gene is TRBJ2-7, the V gene TRBV7-6; 7 bases agree with TRBD1. Per germline, CDR1 SGHVS and CDR2 FNYEAQ. The CDR3 totals 14 residues. Losses at the gene ends were 4 bases for V and 6 bases for J; bases not matched to a gene: 9. CDR3 sequence reads: CASSYRGYSSEQYF. CDR3 nucleotides: TGTGCCAGCAGCTACAGGGGATACTCGAGCGAGCAGTACTTC.

This chain joins TRBV30 and TRBJ2-4, with 9 bases fitting TRBD2. The CDR3 runs 17 residues. With 2 bases clipped from V and 0 bases from J, the junction kept 8 bases outside the gene matches. Germline V gives CDR1 GTSNPN, CDR2 SVGIG (reference sequence). The CDR3 DNA follows: TGTGCCTGGAGTCCGACTGGCGGGGGGGTAGCCAAAAACATTCAGTACTTC. It is translated as CAWSPTGGGVAKNIQYF.

Here the CDR3 reads CASSQAGADTQYF. The CDR3, as DNA: TGCGCCAGCAGCCAAGCGGGAGCAGATACGCAGTATTTT. The V and J genes are TRBV4-1 and TRBJ2-3, with a possible D match to TRBD2 (6 bases). With 1 base removed from V and 4 bases from J, the gap between germline ends came to 6 bases. CDR3 length: 13 amino acids. Germline CDR1 MGHRA, CDR2 YSYEKL.

This chain uses TRBV9 with TRBJ1-5; the D is unclear. This CDR3 is 14 amino acids long. Trimming left V 0 bases short and J 5 bases short, with 9 bases between. Germline V gene lookup returns CDR1 SGDLS and CDR2 YYNGEE. The CDR3 loop reads CASSVEGGYQPQHF. CDR3 in DNA: TGTGCCAGCAGCGTAGAAGGAGGGTATCAGCCCCAGCATTTT.

J is TRBJ2-6 and V is TRBV19, with D tentatively TRBD2 (5 bases). This CDR3 comprises 16 residues. The ends were cut back, 4 bases at V and 0 bases at J, with 10 bases in the middle. Germline loops: CDR1 LNHDA, CDR2 SQIVND (reference sequence). As DNA, the CDR3 is TGTGCCAGTAGTACCGGACGGGGCTCTGGGGCCAACGTCCTGACTTTC. Translating it yields CASSTGRGSGANVLTF.

This clone was picked up one time. This chain joins TRBV27 and TRBJ2-7, with a possible D match to TRBD2 (7 bases). This CDR3 has 14 residues. CDR1 is MNHEY and CDR2 is SMNVEV in the germline V gene (reference sequence). Trimming left V 2 bases short and J 7 bases short, with 15 bases between. CDR3 protein: CASSLVAGAREQYF. CDR3 DNA sequence: TGTGCCAGCAGTTTAGTTGCGGGGGCGAGGGAGCAGTACTTC.

The chain has TRBV5-1 and TRBJ2-2, with D perhaps TRBD1 (6 bases). The V end was cut by 7 bases, the J end by 4 bases, with 14 bases between. Per germline, CDR1 SGHRS and CDR2 YFSETQ. The CDR3 totals 14 residues. The CDR3 spells CASQEGGGTGELFF. The CDR3 region has the DNA TGCGCCAGCCAGGAAGGGGGTGGCACCGGGGAGCTGTTTTTT.

The chain has TRBV28 and TRBJ2-1, with TRBD2 matching 10 bases. The germline V gene encodes CDR1 MDHEN and CDR2 SYDVKM. CDR3 size: 19 residues. Trimming at V came to 2 bases and at J to 7 bases, leaving 17 bases not matched to a gene. Here the CDR3 reads CASSLQAPGLAGARNEQFF. The CDR3 coding sequence is TGTGCCAGCAGTTTACAAGCCCCGGGTCTAGCGGGAGCAAGGAATGAGCAGTTCTTC.

J is TRBJ2-1 and V is TRBV18; D call uncertain. The CDR3 is 13 amino acids. Germline assignment: CDR1 KGHSH and CDR2 LQKENI. V was clipped by 5 bases and J by 6 bases, with 11 bases between them. CDR3 region: CASSVDRINEQFF. The CDR3 DNA reads as TGTGCCAGCTCAGTCGACCGTATCAATGAGCAGTTCTTC.

The chain combines TRBV12-5 with TRBJ2-5, with 9 bases lining up with TRBD1. The CDR3 is 15 amino acids. V lost 5 bases to trimming and J lost 5 bases; unmatched junction nucleotides: 9. Germline lookup yields CDR1 LGHNT and CDR2 FRNRAP. DNA for the CDR3: TGTGCTAGTGGTGAGGGAGGACAGGGGTTGGAGACCCAGTACTTC. It is translated as CASGEGGQGLETQYF.

This chain links TRBV28 with TRBJ2-7; possible D gene TRBD1, 5 bases. From germline, CDR1 is MDHEN and CDR2 SYDVKM. V was trimmed by 7 bases and J by 7 bases, leaving 23 bases between them. This CDR3 is 15 amino acids long. CDR3 protein: CASIQSRVGAGEQYF. The DNA for the CDR3 is TGTGCCAGCATACAAAGTAGGGTTGGGGCAGGGGAGCAGTACTTC.

The rearrangement links TRBV6-1 to TRBJ1-5; D is ambiguous. In germline, CDR1 is MNHNS, CDR2 SASEGT. The ends were cut back, 4 bases at V and 6 bases at J, with 10 bases in the middle. CDR3 size: 13 residues. The CDR3 DNA follows: TGTGCCAGCAGTGCACCAAGGGCTCAGCCCCAGCATTTT. The encoded protein is CASSAPRAQPQHF.

The chain has TRBV11-3 and TRBJ2-1, with TRBD2 identical over 11 bases. The V gene end was trimmed by 5 bases and the J gene end by 4 bases; junction bases not matched to a gene: 7. The CDR3 covers 16 residues. Germline values: CDR1 SGHNT, CDR2 YENEEA. CDR3 in amino acids: CASSPTTSGAYNEQFF. Here the CDR3 DNA reads TGTGCCAGCAGCCCGACGACTAGCGGGGCTTACAATGAGCAGTTCTTC.

V gene TRBV19 combines with J gene TRBJ2-7; TRBD2 matches at 7 bases. The CDR3 has 17 amino acids. Germline V lookup: CDR1 LNHDA, CDR2 SQIVND (reference sequence). V shed 7 bases, J shed 3 bases, and the junction held 18 bases outside the gene matches. The CDR3 loop reads CASTRGGSTSMGYEQYF. The CDR3 region has the DNA TGTGCCAGTACCCGTGGTGGTTCGACTAGCATGGGCTACGAGCAGTACTTC.

The chain couples TRBV5-4 to TRBJ1-2; 7 positions match TRBD1. Germline values: CDR1 SGHNT, CDR2 YYREEE (reference sequence). This CDR3 is 13 amino acids long. The J segment lost 3 bases and the V segment lost 4 bases, leaving 3 bases of the junction unmatched. CDR3 nucleotide sequence: TGTGCCAGCAGCCAGGGACAGTACTATGGCTACACCTTC. It codes for CASSQGQYYGYTF. The full variable domain, completed using reference TRBV5-4 and TRBJ1-2, is ETGVTQSPTHLIKTRGQQVTLRCSSQSGHNTVSWYQQALGQGPQFIFQYYREEENGRGNFPPRFSGLQFPNYSSELNVNALELDDSALYLCASSQGQYYGYTFGSGTRLTVV.

The V and J genes are TRBV29-1 and TRBJ2-7, with 13 bases lining up with TRBD2. V was clipped by 6 bases and J by 5 bases; unmatched bases: 4. CDR3 size: 13 residues. The germline gives CDR1 SQVTM, CDR2 ANQGSEA. CDR3: CSVRTSGSHEQYF. In DNA, the CDR3 is TGCAGCGTCCGGACTAGCGGGAGCCACGAGCAGTACTTC.

The rearrangement joins TRBV7-9 to TRBJ2-7, with 8 bases matching TRBD2. With 3 bases clipped from V and 2 bases from J, the junction kept 0 bases outside the gene matches. The CDR3 is 13 residues long. Germline CDR1 SEHNR, CDR2 FQNEAQ (reference sequence). CDR3 coding DNA: TGTGCCAGCAGCTTGACTAGCGCCTACGAGCAGTACTTC. This sequence encodes CASSLTSAYEQYF.

V is TRBV28 and J is TRBJ1-4; D ambiguous. This CDR3 is built from 16 residues. The germline CDR1 and CDR2 sequences are MDHEN and SYDVKM. Deletions cut 4 bases from V and 5 bases from J, with 17 bases between. CDR3 DNA sequence: TGTGCCAGCAGTTCGGTTGGCCTTTTAGCGAATGAAAAACTGTTTTTT. This gives the protein CASSSVGLLANEKLFF.

The chain couples TRBV6-1 to TRBJ2-7; no clear D. V lost 2 bases and J lost 3, with 5 bases in between. This CDR3 spans 12 amino acids. Germline values: CDR1 MNHNS, CDR2 SASEGT. The CDR3 region has the DNA TGTGCCAGCAGTGAATGGGTCTACGAGCAGTACTTC. It yields the protein CASSEWVYEQYF.

This clone was recorded once. The V and J genes are TRBV30 and TRBJ2-7; TRBD1 is a possible D gene (5 bases). CDR1 GTSNPN and CDR2 SVGIG come from the germline V gene (reference sequence). Trimming took 5 bases from V and 6 from J, leaving 17 bases between them. The length of the CDR3 is 13 residues. The CDR3 is CAWGTTQGAEQYF. CDR3 DNA sequence: TGTGCCTGGGGTACCACTCAGGGCGCCGAGCAGTACTTC.